The rows below give T cell receptor beta chains drawn from one sample of a study of blood T cell repertoires in COVID-19. Assay: immunoSEQ multiplex PCR; the TCRdb copy retains only in-frame clones and omits some. The table lists 99,000 or so clones, 87% of them singletons. The material sequenced was peripheral blood. The receptors come from a man between 50 and 59 years old with acute or convalescent COVID-19. Each CDR3 is given without its conserved first and last residue.

>TRBV5-1|TRBJ2-4
ASSLGGGLVDAKNIQY
>TRBV28|TRBJ2-6
ASASPGQGISGANVLT
>TRBV18|TRBJ1-2
ASSAGTDYGYT
>TRBV10-3|TRBJ2-7
AISRDSYTYEQY
>TRBV5-1|TRBJ2-7
ASSRDSYEQY
>TRBV29-1|TRBJ1-5
SVADRGPNQPQH
>TRBV14|TRBJ1-3
ASSQVPANTIY
>TRBV14|TRBJ1-2
ASSPGVGLIYGYT
>TRBV5-1|TRBJ2-1
ASSLAASGNILNEQF
>TRBV6-1|TRBJ2-3
ASSDPGTGMGDTQY
>TRBV7-9|TRBJ1-2
ASSLETANYGYT
>TRBV30|TRBJ2-7
AWTNRVFPYEQY
>TRBV24-1|TRBJ1-2
ATSDAHHTENYGYT
>TRBV10-3|TRBJ2-7
AISVGGRTYNGEQY
>TRBV3-1/TRBV3-2|TRBJ2-5
ASSPLGSQETQY
>TRBV27|TRBJ2-1
ASSFPGSYNEQF
>TRBV2|TRBJ2-6
ASSDFPLSSGANVLT
>TRBV6-5|TRBJ2-1
ASSWGTSGSGEQF
>TRBV19|TRBJ2-1
ASSITGGPEQF
>TRBV2|TRBJ1-2
ASSEGRQGRYGYT
>TRBV6-4|TRBJ1-2
ASSPSGGFYGYT
>TRBV14|TRBJ2-7
ASSQTLSRRVEQY
>TRBV6-5|TRBJ1-3
ASSRDRAGNTIY
>TRBV5-5|TRBJ1-4
ASIPGLVATNEKLF
>TRBV5-1|TRBJ2-2
ASSLAVAGELF
>TRBV6-5|TRBJ1-1
ASRAGQGVTEAF
>TRBV6-5|TRBJ2-3
ASRAGTYRTDTQY
>TRBV6-5|TRBJ1-2
ASSRGQGSFGYT
>TRBV11-2|TRBJ2-1
ASSHGQGASEQF
>TRBV16|TRBJ1-4
ASSPAVWGGEKLF
>TRBV5-1|TRBJ2-5
ASTPGTSGKETQY
>TRBV14|TRBJ1-6
ASSRTGTGASPLH
>TRBV24-1|TRBJ2-2
ATSDPPGEAAGELF
>TRBV12-5|TRBJ1-1
ASVRGPEAF
>TRBV28|TRBJ2-1
ASWSAARYNEQF
>TRBV12-5|TRBJ2-2
ASGVGQDLTGELF
>TRBV6-5|TRBJ1-4
ASRRDRSNEKLF
>TRBV19|TRBJ2-7
ASSIGGSGSYEQY
>TRBV5-1|TRBJ1-5
ASSLTGGVGQPQH
>TRBV24-1|TRBJ1-2
ATSDRGAHDGYT
>TRBV24-1|TRBJ2-5
ATSPEGWTQY
>TRBV11-2|TRBJ2-3
ASSWTGRQSDTQY
>TRBV6-5|TRBJ2-2
ASNQLAGASRELF
>TRBV27|TRBJ2-2
ASSRYGGGGELF
>TRBV10-3|TRBJ2-1
AIRKLAGNEQF
>TRBV25-1|TRBJ2-1
ASTKTSGYNEQF
>TRBV19|TRBJ2-1
ASSIRSTDYNEQF
>TRBV27|TRBJ2-7
ASSLGTPTYEQY
>TRBV10-2|TRBJ2-2
ASSVVTGSSGELF
>TRBV11-3|TRBJ1-1
ASSPGGAYTEAF
>TRBV28|TRBJ2-2
ASSLGTGRRDNTGELF
>TRBV23-1|TRBJ2-6
ASSRVESPGANVLT
>TRBV10-3|TRBJ2-5
AISEIKTAQETQY
>TRBV9|TRBJ2-3
ASSVRGLAGDPDTQY
>TRBV25-1|TRBJ2-3
ASSERDRGRPDTQY
>TRBV5-4|TRBJ2-2
ASSRASTGELF